This T cell receptor beta chain was identified during a study of cytomegalovirus exposure and HLA in healthy donors. The CDR3 loop spans 12 amino acids. The V end was cut by 2 bases, the J end by 2 bases, with 3 bases between. Germline V gene data show CDR1 as MDHEN and CDR2 as SYDVKM. Here immunoSEQ multiplex PCR was the method, and the copy in TCRdb shows in-frame clones only, minus some. The data contain under 200,000 clones, 91% of them seen just once; the ten biggest clones take up about 3%. This chain links TRBV28 with TRBJ1-2, with D hard to call. Sequenced: PBMCs. This clonotype was obtained from a woman under 30 in good health and CMV-seropositive. The CDR3 region is CASSLENYGYTF. The CDR3 region has the DNA TGTGCCAGCAGTTTAGAGAACTATGGCTACACCTTC.